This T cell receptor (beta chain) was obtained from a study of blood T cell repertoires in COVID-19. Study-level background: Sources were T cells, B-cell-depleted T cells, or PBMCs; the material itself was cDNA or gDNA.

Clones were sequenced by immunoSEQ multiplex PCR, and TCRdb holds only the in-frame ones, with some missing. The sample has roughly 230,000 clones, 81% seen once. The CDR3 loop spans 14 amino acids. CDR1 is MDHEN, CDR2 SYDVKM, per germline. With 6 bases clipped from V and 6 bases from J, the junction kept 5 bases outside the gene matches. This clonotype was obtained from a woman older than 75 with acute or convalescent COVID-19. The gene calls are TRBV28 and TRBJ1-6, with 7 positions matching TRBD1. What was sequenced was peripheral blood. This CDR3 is CASSPWDSNSPLHF. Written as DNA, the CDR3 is TGTGCCAGCAGCCCTTGGGACAGTAATTCACCCCTCCACTTT.